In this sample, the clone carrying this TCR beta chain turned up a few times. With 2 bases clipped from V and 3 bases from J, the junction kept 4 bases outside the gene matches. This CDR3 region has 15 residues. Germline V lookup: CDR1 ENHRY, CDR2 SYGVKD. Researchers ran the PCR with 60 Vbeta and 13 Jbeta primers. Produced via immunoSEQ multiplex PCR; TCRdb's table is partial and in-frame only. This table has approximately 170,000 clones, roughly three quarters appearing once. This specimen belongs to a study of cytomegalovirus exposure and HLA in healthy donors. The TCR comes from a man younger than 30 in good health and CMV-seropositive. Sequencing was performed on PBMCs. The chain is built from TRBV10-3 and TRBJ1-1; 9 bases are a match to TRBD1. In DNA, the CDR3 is TGTGCCATCAGTGAGAGACAGGGGGTTCACACTGAAGCTTTCTTT. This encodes CAISERQGVHTEAFF.